The rows below give T cell receptor beta chains drawn from one sample of a study of T cell repertoires in cytomegalovirus infection. Via MiXCR, TCRdb re-called the reads, giving one row per CDR3 protein. Of about 110,000 distinct CDR3 sequences listed, more than 30% are singletons. Their cognate antigens are unknown. The sequencing here drew on CD8+ T cells from cultured PBMCs, taken from culture after CMV antigen stimulation. The receptors stem from a human donor in good health (CMV status not recorded). Some clones in this sample may be carry-over from other donors' samples. CDR3s include the opening cysteine and the closing phenylalanine or tryptophan. D genes are given only for firm matches. The listing skips clone size in some rows; elsewhere it reads once, few, many or a size class.

>-|TRBV7-6|TRBJ2-1|many
TGTGCCAGCAGCCTAAGAGGGGCAAACTCCTACAATGAGCAGTTCTTC
CASSLRGANSYNEQFF
>-|TRBV28|TRBJ1-1|many
TGTGCCAGCAGTACAATCCGGGTTAGGAACACTGAAGCTTTCTTT
CASSTIRVRNTEAFF
>TRBD2|TRBV7-8|TRBJ2-5|many
TGTGCCAGCAGCCTCTCCGGGACTAAAAAGACCCAGTACTTC
CASSLSGTKKTQYF
>-|TRBV20-1|TRBJ2-2|many
TGCAGTGCTAGAGATCCGACCGGGACCGCCACCGGGGAGCTGTTTTTT
CSARDPTGTATGELFF
>TRBD2|TRBV11-2|TRBJ2-7|-
TGTGCCAGCAGCTTAGAAGGCTGGGGAGGGGACCACGAGCAGTACTTC
CASSLEGWGGDHEQYF
>TRBD1|TRBV12-3/TRBV12-4|TRBJ1-5|few
TGTGCCAGCAGTCGACAGGGGAATAGCAATCAGCCCCAGCATTTT
CASSRQGNSNQPQHF
>-|TRBV4-1|TRBJ2-5|-
TGCGCCAGCAGCCACCGGGAGACCCAGTACTTC
CASSHRETQYF
>-|TRBV7-9|TRBJ2-7|many
TGTGCCAGCAGCCAAATTGGACAGAGAACGTACGAGCAGTACTTC
CASSQIGQRTYEQYF
>-|TRBV6-5|TRBJ1-1|-
TGTGCCAGCAGTGCTAGTCGAGGCCTTAACACTGAAGCCTTCTTT
CASSASRGLNTEAFF
>TRBD1|TRBV7-2|TRBJ2-3|-
TGTGCCAGCAGCTTAGGGTGGGACAGGGGTATTACGGCAGATACGCAGTATTTT
CASSLGWDRGITADTQYF
>TRBD2|TRBV6-6|TRBJ2-1|few
TGTGCCAGCAGTTACGTACTAGCGGGGGGGCCGTTAGTACATGAGCAGTTCTTC
CASSYVLAGGPLVHEQFF
>TRBD1|TRBV18|TRBJ2-1|many
TGTGCCAGCTCACCCCGGACAGGGCAATACAATGAGCAGTTCTTC
CASSPRTGQYNEQFF
>TRBD2|TRBV27|TRBJ2-3|-
TGTGCCAGCAGTTTATTACTAGCGGGGGGGCCTGTCACAGATACGCAGTATTTT
CASSLLLAGGPVTDTQYF
>TRBD1|TRBV6-5|TRBJ2-2|-
TGTGCCAGCAGTACCGGGACAGGGGAAACCGGGGAGCTGTTTTTT
CASSTGTGETGELFF
>TRBD1|TRBV4-1|TRBJ2-2|once
TGCGCCAGCAGCCCCGCGCCGGGGACAGGGCTCCCTACCGGGGAGCTGTTTTTT
CASSPAPGTGLPTGELFF
>TRBD1|TRBV7-6|TRBJ2-7|once
TGTACCAGCAGCGTTAGCCCCCAGGACAGGGGACCCTACGAGCAGTACTTC
CTSSVSPQDRGPYEQYF
>TRBD2|TRBV4-3|TRBJ2-7|few
TGCGCCAGCAGCCAAGGATTTAGCGGGGAGCCCTACGAGCAGTACTTC
CASSQGFSGEPYEQYF
>TRBD1|TRBV5-1|TRBJ2-5|many
TGCGCCAGCAGCGCTGCAGGGGGCTTCGAGACCCAGTACTTC
CASSAAGGFETQYF
>-|TRBV19|TRBJ1-1|-
TGTGCCAGTAGTACCCCCTTTGCGAGGGAAGCTTTCTTT
CASSTPFAREAFF
>-|TRBV6-5|TRBJ1-1|few
TGTGCCAGCAGTTACTCGACCGGGGGCGGGGACACTGAAGCTTTCTTT
CASSYSTGGGDTEAFF
>-|TRBV10-3|TRBJ1-1|few
TGTGCCATCAGTGAGTCGTTATACACTGAAGCTTTCTTT
CAISESLYTEAFF
>-|TRBV10-3|TRBJ2-2|-
TGTGCCATCAGTGTTGGGGCCCAGGACACCGGGGAGCTGTTTTTT
CAISVGAQDTGELFF
>-|TRBV28|TRBJ1-2|few
TGTGCCAGCAGAGAGACTGGCTACACCTTC
CASRETGYTF
>-|TRBV7-2|TRBJ1-3|few
TGTGCCAGCAGCCCCTCGTCCGGGGTGGCGCCAGAGCTTGGAAACACCATATATTTT
CASSPSSGVAPELGNTIYF
>-|TRBV15|TRBJ1-4|few
TGTGCCACCCGGTCCAAGGGTGCAACTAATGAAAAACTGTTTTTT
CATRSKGATNEKLFF
>-|TRBV19|TRBJ1-2|-
TGTGCCAGTACCCCTAGGGGCAGAGACTATGGCTACACCTTC
CASTPRGRDYGYTF
>-|TRBV6-2/TRBV6-3|TRBJ2-5|few
TGTGCCAGCAGTTACGTGGGGTCTCAAGAGACCCAGTACTTC
CASSYVGSQETQYF
>-|TRBV19|TRBJ1-5|-
TGTGCCAGTAGTATATACGATCAGCCCCAGCATTTT
CASSIYDQPQHF
>-|TRBV13|TRBJ2-7|-
TGTGCCAGCAGCTTTAGGACAGAGCAGTACTTC
CASSFRTEQYF
>-|TRBV18|TRBJ2-7|-
TGTGCCGGCTCGCTGGACTTAACCTACGAGCAGTACTTC
CAGSLDLTYEQYF
>TRBD1|TRBV4-1|TRBJ1-2|-
TGCGCCAGCAGCGCCCCTCAGGGGGCGTTTGGCGGCTACACCTTC
CASSAPQGAFGGYTF
>-|TRBV29-1|TRBJ2-1|-
TGCAGGGCCGAGGGGGGGTCCTACAATGAGCAGTTCTTC
CRAEGGSYNEQFF
>-|TRBV18|TRBJ2-4|-
TGTGCCAGCTCGACAAAAGGGAGTGGGGGAGCCAAAAACATTCAGTACTTC
CASSTKGSGGAKNIQYF
>TRBD2|TRBV2|TRBJ2-7|few
TGTGCCAGCGCGGGACTAGGGTCGTACGAGCAGTACTTC
CASAGLGSYEQYF
>-|TRBV10-3|TRBJ2-7|-
TGTGCCATTAGTGAAGGGGCAGGGGTCTACGAGCAGTACTTC
CAISEGAGVYEQYF
>TRBD2|TRBV6-2/TRBV6-3|TRBJ2-3|-
TGTGCCAGCAGGACCGCGCTAGCGGGGGGACCCCCCACAGATACGCAGTATTTT
CASRTALAGGPPTDTQYF
>TRBD1|TRBV28|TRBJ1-1|-
TGTGCCAGCAGTTCACACAGGGGAGATAACACTGAAGCTTTCTTT
CASSSHRGDNTEAFF
>-|TRBV12-3/TRBV12-4|TRBJ1-2|many
TGTGCCAGCAGTCCCGGGAGTGGCTATGGCTACACCTTC
CASSPGSGYGYTF
>TRBD2|TRBV7-8|TRBJ2-1|many
TGTGCCAGTGTGGGGTGGGGAGGGAGCTCCTACAATGAGCAGTTCTTC
CASVGWGGSSYNEQFF
>-|TRBV6-1|TRBJ1-2|-
TGTGCCATCCCTGATGGACTCTATGGCTACACCTTC
CAIPDGLYGYTF
>TRBD2|TRBV7-2|TRBJ2-7|-
TGTGCCAGCAGCTTTCCGGGACTAGCCTACGAGCAGTACTTC
CASSFPGLAYEQYF
>TRBD1|TRBV7-9|TRBJ2-1|-
TGTGCCAGCACCCGAACCGGGACAGGGCTTCCGATCGAGCAGTTCTTC
CASTRTGTGLPIEQFF
>-|TRBV7-2|TRBJ2-1|-
TGTGCCAGCAGCTTAGCGATATACCGGGAATCAATCAATGAGCAGTTCTTC
CASSLAIYRESINEQFF
>-|TRBV12-3/TRBV12-4|TRBJ1-3|once
TGTGCCAGCAGTCTAAGGATCCCCCAGGCGGGAGGGATCCGGACGTCTGGAAACACCATATATTTT
CASSLRIPQAGGIRTSGNTIYF
>TRBD2|TRBV5-1|TRBJ2-3|-
TGCGCCAGCAGCTCGACTAGCGGGGGGGAGCGAGATACGCAGTATTTT
CASSSTSGGERDTQYF
>TRBD2|TRBV10-3|TRBJ2-3|-
TGTGCCATCAGTGATGGGACTAGCGGGGGGGTTGATACGCAGTATTTT
CAISDGTSGGVDTQYF
>TRBD2|TRBV20-1|TRBJ2-7|-
TGCAGTGCTAGACCGCTAGCGGGGGTAGTTGGGGAGCAGTACTTC
CSARPLAGVVGEQYF
>-|TRBV10-3|TRBJ2-2|-
TGTGCCATCAGTGAGTTAGGGACTTCCACGTCCGGGGAGCTGTTTTTT
CAISELGTSTSGELFF
>-|TRBV27|TRBJ2-2|few
TGTGCCAGCAGTATTATGGGCTCCCGAGGGGAGCTGTTTTTT
CASSIMGSRGELFF
>-|TRBV6-1|TRBJ2-7|-
TGTGCCAGCAGTGAGGGGGCCGATCACCACGAGCAGTACTTC
CASSEGADHHEQYF
>-|TRBV19|TRBJ2-7|few
TGTGCCAGTAGTATTTCAGCAGGGAACGAGCAGTACTTC
CASSISAGNEQYF
>TRBD1|TRBV6-5|TRBJ2-7|few
TGTGCCAGCAGTTACTCGGACAGGGGCGTCTACGAGCAGTACTTC
CASSYSDRGVYEQYF
>-|TRBV7-6|TRBJ2-5|-
TGTGCCAGCAGCTTAGGGGTGGAAGAGACCCAGTACTTC
CASSLGVEETQYF
>-|TRBV2|TRBJ1-3|-
TGTGCCAGCAGTGATCCGGAACCTCAGGGATTACGCTCTGGAAACACCATATATTTT
CASSDPEPQGLRSGNTIYF
>TRBD2|TRBV6-1|TRBJ2-5|few
TGTGCCAGCAGGGCCCCCAGGACTAGCGGTACCATATGGACCCAGTACTTC
CASRAPRTSGTIWTQYF